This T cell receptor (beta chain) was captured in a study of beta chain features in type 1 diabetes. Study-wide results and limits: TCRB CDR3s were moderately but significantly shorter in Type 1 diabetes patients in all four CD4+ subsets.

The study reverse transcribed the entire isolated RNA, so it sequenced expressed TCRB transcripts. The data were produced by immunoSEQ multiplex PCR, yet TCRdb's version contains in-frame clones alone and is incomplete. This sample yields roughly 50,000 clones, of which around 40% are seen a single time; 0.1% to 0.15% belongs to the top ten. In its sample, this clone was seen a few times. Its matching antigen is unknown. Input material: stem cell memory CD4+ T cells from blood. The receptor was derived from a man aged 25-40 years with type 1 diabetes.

DNA of the CDR3: TGCGCCAGCAGCTTGGAAGCGGGAGCTTACAATGAGCAGTTCTTC. Its translation is CASSLEAGAYNEQFF. The chain is built from TRBV5-1 and TRBJ2-1; 8 bases are a match to TRBD2. The CDR3 contains 15 residues. Trimming at V came to 0 bases and at J to 4 bases, leaving 3 bases not matched to a gene. Germline assignment: CDR1 SGHRS and CDR2 YFSETQ.